This TCR beta chain was identified during a study of T cell repertoires in cytomegalovirus infection (dated by TCRdb to the late 2010s). About the study as a whole: Recently identified HLA-C-restricted CMV epitopes, whose presentation resists viral immunomodulation, were targeted by peptide stimulations together with well-studied HLA-B-restricted epitopes. Because public TCR beta signatures pointed to carriage of CMV infection together with the matching HLA type, the HLA type of each donor mattered for the analysis. Overall results and qualifications from the work: The ex vivo response was dominated by HLA-C-restricted CMV-specific TCR beta clonotypes, which also provided the single most frequent clonotype in two of eight donors. In both this cohort and an independent 352-donor cohort, the cumulative frequency of public TCR beta family members distinguished carriers of CMV infection plus the relevant HLA type.

Sample treatment or condition, as interpreted from the label and publication: in vitro stimulation with specific CMV peptide epitopes to enrich CMV-specific T cells. This clonotype was counted at least ten times. The antigen it recognizes is unknown. Qualities for individual bases were not recorded, and no much larger clone is one base off. There are 15 amino acids in the CDR3, from cysteine to phenylalanine inclusive. Only CDR3 DNA remains: 45 bases, in frame from the first base. The V end loses 3 bases and the J end loses 0 bases, and a stretch of 10 bases separates them. Sequencer: Illumina HiSeq 1500. TCRdb applied fastp at Q25 and MiXCR to the public reads, then kept only in-frame beta chains. Each CDR3 protein appears once, grouped with its most common genes and DNA. Present in this sample are approximately 600,000 distinct CDR3 sequences, about 39% of which were seen just once. 40% to 60% of the sample lies in the top ten.

The receptor was isolated from a human donor in good health (CMV status not recorded). Some clones in this sample may be carry-over from other donors' samples. The material sequenced was cultured PBMCs, taken from culture after CMV antigen stimulation. The V and J genes are TRBV12-3 or TRBV12-4 and TRBJ2-3, with an unclear D gene assignment. The DNA is as follows: TGTGCCAGCAGTTTTAGGGCAGACAGCACAGATACGCAGTATTTT. This codes for CASSFRADSTDTQYF.